The 5 T cell receptor beta chains below all came from one sample that was sequenced in a study of T cell clonotyping in hematopoietic cell transplantation. The data were produced by immunoSEQ multiplex PCR, yet TCRdb's version contains in-frame clones alone and is incomplete. Of about 41,000 clones listed, 85% are singletons. Time point specified: recipient sample about 28 days before transplant, after cytoreduction. Source: peripheral blood mononuclear cells, taken before stem cell transplant. These TCRs come from a man in his fifties or sixties with acute myeloid leukemia. Some clones in this sample may be carry-over from other donors' samples.

The CDR3 protein is CASSLSTGNGYTF. The CDR3 region has the DNA TGCGCCAGCAGCTTATCGACAGGGAATGGCTACACCTTC. The chain uses TRBV5-1 and TRBJ1-2; 7 nucleotides agree with TRBD1. Per germline, CDR1 SGHRS and CDR2 YFSETQ. This CDR3 is built from 13 residues. V lost 2 bases, J lost 6 bases, and 4 bases stayed unmatched.

V usage is TRBV27 and J usage is TRBJ2-1; no reliable D call. The CDR3 runs to 11 residues. The V gene lost 3 bases and the J gene lost 8 bases, with 5 bases spanning the gap. CDR1 is MNHEY and CDR2 is SMNVEV in the germline V gene (reference sequence). In DNA, the CDR3 is TGTGCCAGCAGTTTTGGATATGAGCAGTTCTTC. It specifies CASSFGYEQFF.

The V gene is TRBV10-3, the J gene TRBJ2-7, with D possibly called TRBD1 or TRBD2 (5 bases each). Trimming removed 0 bases from V and 6 bases from J, with 9 bases in between. Germline CDR1 and CDR2: ENHRY and SYGVKD. The CDR3 runs to 13 residues. The CDR3 is CAISESGAPEQYF. As DNA, the CDR3 is TGTGCCATCAGTGAGTCCGGGGCTCCCGAGCAGTACTTC.

The chain employs TRBV4-1 and TRBJ2-3, with 7 bases matching TRBD2. Germline V gene lookup returns CDR1 MGHRA and CDR2 YSYEKL. V shed 0 bases and J 6 bases; nucleotides not matched to a gene: 6. CDR3 length: 15 residues. Written as DNA, the CDR3 is TGCGCCAGCAGCCAAGATTGGGGGGACTACGATACGCAGTATTTT. Its protein product is CASSQDWGDYDTQYF.

The chain has TRBV6-6 and TRBJ1-6; 7 nucleotides agree with TRBD1. CDR1 and CDR2 from the germline V gene are MNHNY and SVGAGI (reference sequence). CDR3 size: 15 residues. Germline trimming cut 0 bases from V and 7 bases from J; bases unmatched to any gene: 3. The CDR3 DNA reads TGTGCCAGCAGTTACTCGGGCAGGGGGAATTCACCCCTCCACTTT. Translating it yields CASSYSGRGNSPLHF.